The present entry profiles one TCR beta chain with its context. The data were taken from a study of blood T cell repertoires in COVID-19. About the study: The cDNA or gDNA used as material had been derived from T cells, B-cell-depleted T cells, or PBMCs.

The length of the CDR3 is 14 residues. Per germline, CDR1 MDHEN and CDR2 SYDVKM. The V and J ends lost 6 bases and 2 bases, in that order; junction bases with no gene match: 6. Libraries were prepared by immunoSEQ multiplex PCR; TCRdb keeps only in-frame clonotypes and omits some of them. The data show tens of thousands of clones, roughly 83% seen once. The sequence was collected from a human donor in a cohort sampled during active COVID-19. The sequenced sample consisted of peripheral blood. This chain uses TRBV28 with TRBJ2-7; 8 nucleotides agree with TRBD1. The DNA for the CDR3 is TGTGCCAGCAGGGACAGGGTTTTAACCTACGAGCAGTACTTC. Encoded protein: CASRDRVLTYEQYF.